This entry is about one T cell receptor (beta chain). It lacks a known antigen. No qualities accompany the bases; no much larger clone lies one base away. The sample belongs to a study of T cell responses to AZD1222 COVID-19 vaccine (dated by TCRdb to the early 2020s). Context from the whole study: TCR sequencing was performed for 230 to 250 trial participants, of whom about 200 were given two doses of AZD1222 and around 25 were given two doses of MenACWY control vaccine. Trial participants were enrolled by age into subgroups of 18-55, 56-69 and 70-plus years, and around 140, 26 and 57 TCR-sequenced participants, respectively, were included in these subgroups.

The CDR3 regions of human TCRbeta chains were analyzed by immunosequencing. On the authors' methods: TCRs in the repertoires were compared against a reference library of SARS-CoV-2-specific TCRs that had been generated with the MIRA antigen-specificity platform. Breadth meant the fraction of unique TCRs that were SARS-CoV-2-associated, whereas depth meant the fraction of total T cells that were SARS-CoV-2-associated. Using the MIRA data, each spike-specific TCR was assigned both to the spike region to which the TCR was reactive and to a CD4 or CD8 class. Log10-transformed breadth and depth values were compared by one-way ANOVA with Sidak's multiple comparisons tests. TCRdb took this table from immuneACCESS and kept in-frame rearrangements with V and J called. Such tables lack part of the clones; where checked against another copy, unresolved V genes explain under half of the gap, and the rest is unexplained. The DNA gave D and trimming, while V, J and clone size come from that table. The sample includes 90,000 to 120,000 clones, with under 95% observed a single time. 6.2% of the sample rests with the top ten.

V is reduced by 10 bases and J by 3 bases, leaving a spacing of 12 bases between them. CDR1 and CDR2 are read off the germline V gene as MDHEN and SYDVKM. The CDR3, from cysteine to phenylalanine, totals 13 residues. Only the CDR3 DNA stays, 39 bases, in frame from base 1. The sample's time point label is to be understood as: about 28 days (+/-7) after the second vaccine dose. AZD1222 recipients whose second dose came at about 4 weeks and those whose second dose came at about 12 weeks were combined into one group, since spike-specific TCR depth and breadth did not differ between the two schedules. Vaccinee samples came from UK trials COV001 and COV002, including a single-blind randomized controlled phase 2/3 trial of AZD1222 (ChAdOx1 nCoV-19) in healthy adults. For TCRbeta chain sequencing, PBMC samples from trial participants were taken at day 0 and at day 28 after the second dose. Broad study findings and their caveats: Participants were mostly white British, with more females than males. The authors suggested clonal diversity may have been underestimated. After two AZD1222 doses, both the breadth and the depth of spike-specific TCRs were significantly higher than at day 0 and than in MenACWY recipients. The 56-69-year group was small, and its depth increase did not reach significance, likely because of low power. Vaccine-associated CD4 TCRs spanned the whole spike protein, with dominant responses in regions 160-218 and 743-854. Conclusions about previously exposed vaccinees are limited, since just five or six AZD1222 recipients were seropositive for SARS-CoV-2 at baseline. Because no day 14 peak-response samples were available, the repertoires could be characterized only after the peak T cell response. Reportedly, close to half of the unique spike-specific TCRs recognized epitopes lying outside the regions that are mutated in the B.1.351 and B.1.1.7 variants.

Here the chain combines TRBV28 and TRBJ2-2; D gene: possibly TRBD1, on 6 matching bases. The sequencing here drew on peripheral blood, taken 28 days after the second AZD1222 dose. The receptor was isolated from an adult who received the AZD1222 COVID-19 vaccine. The DNA sequence follows: TGTGCCACCCTCTCAGGGGACACCGGGGAGCTGTTTTTT. Its amino acids are CATLSGDTGELFF.